This T cell receptor beta chain was sequenced during a study of T cell changes during pregnancy in multiple sclerosis. Sequencing used immunoSEQ multiplex PCR; TCRdb keeps in-frame clones, though not all of them. The sample has some 40,000 clones, 70% to 90% seen once. This clone was recorded a few times. Trimming took 2 bases from V and 8 from J, leaving 16 bases between them. This CDR3 spans 16 amino acids. Germline CDR1 ENHRY, CDR2 SYGVKD. The origin of this receptor is a female donor with multiple sclerosis, enrolled in a pregnancy study. Sequenced here: CD4+ T cells from peripheral blood mononuclear cells, sampled in the first trimester of pregnancy. The chain has TRBV10-3 and TRBJ1-6; D call uncertain. Here the CDR3 reads CAISEDGWHGDSPLHF. The CDR3 region has the DNA TGTGCCATCAGTGAGGACGGGTGGCACGGAGATTCACCCCTCCACTTT.